Shown below are 24 T cell receptor beta chains from a single sample sequenced in a study of blood T cell repertoires in COVID-19. Clones were sequenced by immunoSEQ multiplex PCR, and TCRdb holds only the in-frame ones, with some missing. The sample holds 210,000 or so clones; over 75% are singletons and the top ten take about 7.2%. The material sequenced was PBMCs or T cells enriched from blood (not recorded which). The receptor source for this set is a woman in her thirties or forties with acute COVID-19.

The CDR3 is CASSLPPLSEQFF. The DNA of the CDR3 is TGTGCCAGCAGTTTACCCCCCCTCTCTGAGCAGTTCTTC. The chain couples TRBV28 to TRBJ2-1, with D unresolved. The germline gives CDR1 MDHEN, CDR2 SYDVKM. The ends were cut back, 2 bases at V and 9 bases at J, with 11 bases in the middle. The CDR3 length is 13 residues.

The J gene is TRBJ1-6, the V gene TRBV3-1 (or the pseudogene TRBV3-2); 12 nucleotides align to TRBD1. The V and J ends lost 2 bases and 13 bases, in that order; junction bases with no gene match: 6. Germline V gives CDR1 LGHDT, CDR2 YNNKEL (reference sequence). The CDR3 is 15 amino acids. In nucleotides, the CDR3 is TGTGCCAGCAGCCAAATGGGACAGGGGGCGCTTCCCCTCCACTTT. Its translation: CASSQMGQGALPLHF.

The chain couples TRBV5-6 to TRBJ2-5; 8 positions match TRBD1. There are 17 residues in the CDR3. Per the germline V gene, CDR1 is SGHDT and CDR2 is YYEEEE. Trimming cost V 3 bases and J 5 bases; bases outside gene matches: 15. The CDR3 region has the DNA TGTGCCAGCAGCTCACCGGGACAGGCCGTAAGGAGGGAGACCCAGTACTTC. Its protein product is CASSSPGQAVRRETQYF.

V gene TRBV29-1 combines with J gene TRBJ1-4; possibly TRBD1 for D (5 bases). The CDR3 length is 14 residues. Germline-derived CDR1 and CDR2 are SQVTM and ANQGSEA. Trimming pared 6 bases from V and 8 bases from J, leaving 19 bases between. CDR3 sequence: CSVGTGTTGEKLFF. Written as DNA, the CDR3 is TGCAGCGTGGGGACCGGGACTACGGGGGAAAAACTGTTTTTT. Variable domain in full (rest from reference TRBV29-1 and TRBJ1-4): SAVISQKPSRDICQRGTSLTIQCQVDSQVTMMFWYRQQPGQSLTLIATANQGSEATYESGFVIDKFPISRPNLTFSTLTVSNMSPEDSSIYLCSVGTGTTGEKLFFGSGTQLSVL.

The chain links TRBV9 to TRBJ2-5; TRBD2 matches at 15 bases. This CDR3 is built from 15 residues. Per germline, CDR1 SGDLS and CDR2 YYNGEE. The V and J ends lost 5 bases and 5 bases, in that order; junction bases with no gene match: 4. The CDR3 DNA follows: TGTGCCAGCAGTGGGACTAGCGGGGGGTGGGAGACCCAGTACTTC. Translating it yields CASSGTSGGWETQYF.

This clone was observed a handful of times. This sequence joins TRBV11-2 and TRBJ1-5; a possible D gene is TRBD1 (5 bases). CDR1 and CDR2 from the germline V gene are SGHAT and FQNNGV. Trimming left V 4 bases short and J 2 bases short, with 12 bases between. The CDR3 is made up of 15 amino acids. CDR3 sequence: CASSSGSAGNQPQHF. CDR3 DNA: TGTGCCAGCAGCTCAGGGTCCGCTGGCAATCAGCCCCAGCATTTT. The whole variable domain, filled in from reference TRBV11-2 and TRBJ1-5, reads EAGVAQSPRYKIIEKRQSVAFWCNPISGHATLYWYQQILGQGPKLLIQFQNNGVVDDSQLPKDRFSAERLKGVDSTLKIQPAKLEDSAVYLCASSSGSAGNQPQHFGDGTRLSIL.

The chain is built from TRBV9 and TRBJ2-5; 8 positions agree with TRBD2. The CDR3 contains 15 residues. The germline V gene has CDR1 SGDLS and CDR2 YYNGEE. With 0 bases clipped from V and 1 base from J, the junction kept 2 bases outside the gene matches. In DNA, the CDR3 is TGTGCCAGCAGCGTAGGCGGGGGGACCCAAGAGACCCAGTACTTC. The encoded protein is CASSVGGGTQETQYF.

The chain has TRBV14 and TRBJ2-1; the match to TRBD1 covers 9 bases. The CDR3 sequence is 14 residues long. CDR1 and CDR2 (germline): SGHDN, FVKESK. V was pared by 5 bases and J by 6 bases, with 5 bases of the junction left unmatched. The CDR3 reads CASSSGQGINEQFF. The CDR3 nucleotides are TGTGCCAGCAGCTCGGGACAGGGCATCAATGAGCAGTTCTTC.

This chain uses TRBV6-5 with TRBJ1-1; D is possibly TRBD1 (6 bases). Germline CDR1 reads MNHEY; CDR2 reads SVGAGI. Trimming removed 6 bases from V and 2 bases from J, with 13 bases in between. The CDR3 is 14 residues long. CDR3 in amino acids: CASSSQGTNTEAFF. The CDR3 DNA reads as TGTGCCAGCAGCTCACAGGGCACCAACACTGAAGCTTTCTTT.

To note about this clone: The same CDR3 can be traced to other DNA sequences in this sample. The V gene is TRBV5-1, the J gene TRBJ2-3; 7 bases agree with TRBD1. V dropped 2 bases and J dropped 2; count of bases not matched to a gene: 2. There are 14 residues in the CDR3. CDR1 SGHRS and CDR2 YFSETQ come from the germline V gene. The CDR3 is CASSLQGTTDTQYF. The CDR3 DNA reads TGCGCCAGCAGCTTACAGGGGACCACAGATACGCAGTATTTT. Drawing the rest from reference TRBV5-1 and TRBJ2-3, the complete variable domain is KAGVTQTPRYLIKTRGQQVTLSCSPISGHRSVSWYQQTPGQGLQFLFEYFSETQRNKGNFPGRFSGRQFSNSRSEMNVSTLELGDSALYLCASSLQGTTDTQYFGPGTRLTVL.

This rearrangement joins TRBV7-2 to TRBJ1-2; 7 nucleotides agree with TRBD1. V was clipped by 1 base and J by 6 bases; unmatched bases: 11. Per the germline V gene, CDR1 is SGHTA and CDR2 is FQGNSA. This CDR3 spans 16 amino acids. CDR3 loop: CASSLDGSRGPDGYTF. The CDR3 DNA reads TGTGCCAGCAGCTTAGACGGTTCTAGGGGGCCAGATGGCTACACCTTC.

CDR3 nucleotides: TGTGCCAGCTCACCTGGTTTGGGGACTGAAAACACCATATATTTT. Its protein is CASSPGLGTENTIYF. This chain connects TRBV18 to TRBJ1-3, with D perhaps TRBD1 (5 bases). The CDR3 length is 15 residues. Trimming took off 3 bases at V and 6 bases at J, with 15 bases between the two ends. CDR1 is KGHSH and CDR2 is LQKENI in the germline V gene.

V and J are TRBV19 and TRBJ1-2, with 7 bases fitting TRBD1. The V segment lost 7 bases and the J segment 2 bases; nucleotides outside the gene matches: 10. Germline values: CDR1 LNHDA, CDR2 SQIVND (reference sequence). This CDR3 contains 15 residues. For the CDR3, the DNA is TGTGCCAGTACCCCTGGGGGACAGCTGAACTATGGCTACACCTTC. Translated, it gives CASTPGGQLNYGYTF. The complete variable domain, with remaining parts taken from reference TRBV19 and TRBJ1-2, reads DGGITQSPKYLFRKEGQNVTLSCEQNLNHDAMYWYRQDPGQGLRLIYYSQIVNDFQKGDIAEGYSVSREKKESFPLTVTSAQKNPTAFYLCASTPGGQLNYGYTFGSGTRLTVV.

The chain joins TRBV10-1 to TRBJ2-7, with D perhaps given as TRBD1 or TRBD2 (6 bases each). The germline CDR1 and CDR2 sequences are WNHNN and SYGVQD (reference sequence). CDR3 length: 15 residues. V was clipped by 4 bases and J by 0 bases, with 13 bases between them. The CDR3 sequence is CASSVSGAHSYEQYF. CDR3 nucleotides: TGCGCCAGCAGTGTGTCGGGGGCACACTCCTACGAGCAGTACTTC.

V is TRBV30 and J is TRBJ2-3; D unclear. Germline CDR1 reads GTSNPN; CDR2 reads SVGIG (reference sequence). The CDR3 extends over 12 amino acids. V was shortened by 0 bases and J by 4 bases, with 5 bases between the two germline ends. The CDR3 coding sequence is TGTGCCTGGAGTGTAACGGCAGATACGCAGTATTTT. Protein: CAWSVTADTQYF.

The rearrangement joins TRBV5-6 to TRBJ2-3, with 13 bases lining up with TRBD2. V dropped 3 bases and J dropped 3; count of bases not matched to a gene: 4. The CDR3 is 16 residues long. Germline CDR1 is SGHDT and CDR2 is YYEEEE. CDR3: CASSYRLAGGTDTQYF. For the CDR3, the DNA is TGTGCCAGCAGCTACCGACTAGCGGGAGGTACAGATACGCAGTATTTT.

The genes are TRBV9 and TRBJ2-6; TRBD1 agrees at 8 bases. V trimming: 3 bases; J trimming: 0 bases; junction bases outside the gene matches: 5. Germline loops: CDR1 SGDLS, CDR2 YYNGEE. This CDR3 comprises 17 residues. CDR3 region: CASSADRARSGANVLTF. Here the CDR3 DNA reads TGTGCCAGCAGCGCGGACAGGGCCCGCTCTGGGGCCAACGTCCTGACTTTC.

The rearrangement uses TRBV20-1 and TRBJ1-6; the D gene is possibly TRBD1 (5 bases). Between the trimmed V and J ends, which lost 8 bases and 18 bases, there was a span of 20 bases. Germline V CDR1 and CDR2: DFQATT, SNEGSKA (reference sequence). The CDR3 is 11 residues long. CDR3 loop: CSQMRGEVAHF. CDR3 nucleotides: TGCAGTCAGATGCGGGGGGAGGTTGCCCACTTT.

This clone came up once. The gene calls are TRBV7-3 and TRBJ1-6; the D gene is possibly TRBD1 (5 bases). V lost 4 bases to trimming and J lost 6 bases, with 10 bases between them. This CDR3 comprises 14 residues. The germline CDR1 and CDR2 sequences are SGHTA and FQGTGA. CDR3 in DNA: TGTGCCAGCAGCTATCAGGGAGGTAATTCACCCCTCCACTTT. It codes for CASSYQGGNSPLHF.

V is TRBV7-9 and J is TRBJ2-1; D is unclear. Germline V gene data show CDR1 as SEHNR and CDR2 as FQNEAQ (reference sequence). This CDR3 contains 11 residues. V was trimmed by 8 bases and J by 5 bases, leaving 7 bases between them. The DNA for the CDR3 is TGTGCCAGCGTGGAGAACAATGAGCAGTTCTTC. It encodes CASVENNEQFF.

This sequence joins TRBV6-1 and TRBJ1-3, with D hard to call. Germline V gives CDR1 MNHNS, CDR2 SASEGT. This CDR3 is 13 amino acids long. Trimming stripped 1 base from V and 7 bases from J, with 8 bases between. CDR3: CASSEVSVNTIYF. The DNA for the CDR3 is TGTGCCAGCAGTGAAGTATCGGTGAACACCATATATTTT.

V and J are TRBV18 and TRBJ2-7, with 7 bases lining up with TRBD1. V was clipped by 4 bases and J by 2 bases; unmatched bases: 17. The CDR3 sequence is 18 residues long. Germline-derived CDR1 and CDR2 are KGHSH and LQKENI. CDR3 DNA: TGTGCCAGCTCACAACTGGGACAAATTAGACAGGGAACCTACGAGCAGTACTTC. As protein: CASSQLGQIRQGTYEQYF.

The V call is TRBV6-5, the J call TRBJ2-5; D may be TRBD1 (6 bases). This CDR3 region has 13 residues. V lost 10 bases and J lost 2, with 14 bases in between. CDR1 and CDR2 (germline): MNHEY, SVGAGI. CDR3 loop: CAIQRTAQETQYF. For the CDR3, the DNA is TGTGCCATCCAACGGACAGCACAAGAGACCCAGTACTTC.

The chain has TRBV15 and TRBJ1-5, with D possibly TRBD1 on 5 matching bases. The germline V gene has CDR1 LNHNV and CDR2 YYDKDF (reference sequence). Between the trimmed V and J ends, which lost 7 bases and 2 bases, there was a span of 12 bases. This CDR3 region has 14 residues. CDR3 coding DNA: TGTGCCACCAACCGGGACTCAGGCAATCAGCCCCAGCATTTT. Amino acid sequence: CATNRDSGNQPQHF.